This T cell receptor beta chain derives from a study of T cells after yellow fever vaccination. Across the study: SMART-Seq v4 Ultra Low Input handled preparation of low-cell-number fractions.

5'RACE template switching added a universal primer site and UMIs to TCR cDNA. TCRdb redid the calling of the 5' RACE reads with MiXCR, one entry per CDR3 protein. The profile shows approximately 120,000 distinct CDR3 sequences, 13% to 15% of them singletons. The sample in question was CD8+ T cells sorted from PBMCs, obtained 5 days after the yellow fever booster vaccination. This TCR came from a man in his late teens or twenties who received the YFV17D yellow fever vaccine.

For the CDR3, the DNA is TGCGCCAGCAGCCAATTGGAGCAAAGCTCCTACGAGCAGTACTTC. Amino acids: CASSQLEQSSYEQYF. The rearrangement links TRBV4-1 to TRBJ2-7; D unresolved. The CDR3 totals 15 residues. CDR1 is MGHRA, CDR2 YSYEKL, per germline. The germline V and J ends were trimmed by 2 bases and 0 bases, with 11 bases remaining between them.